One and the same sample provided the 5 T cell receptor beta chains below, sequenced in a study of blood T cell repertoires in COVID-19. Sequencing used immunoSEQ multiplex PCR; TCRdb keeps in-frame clones, though not all of them. The table lists about 130,000 clones, approximately 90% of them singletons. The sequenced sample consisted of peripheral blood. The receptor set was obtained from a man between 60 and 70 years old with active or convalescent COVID-19.

The rearrangement uses TRBV2 and TRBJ2-3, with 13 bases identical to TRBD2. Germline V CDR1 and CDR2: SNHLY, FYNNEI. With 2 bases clipped from V and 6 bases from J, the junction kept 14 bases outside the gene matches. The CDR3 is 19 residues long. This CDR3 reads CASSEPTNRGLAGEDTQYF. In nucleotides, the CDR3 is TGTGCCAGCAGTGAACCAACGAACCGAGGACTAGCGGGAGAGGATACGCAGTATTTT.

The chain links TRBV20-1 to TRBJ1-5, with no clear D. V was clipped by 6 bases and J by 4 bases, with 7 bases between them. The germline gives CDR1 DFQATT, CDR2 SNEGSKA (reference sequence). The CDR3 has 11 residues. The CDR3 loop is CSAAQNQPQHF. CDR3 nucleotide sequence: TGCAGTGCAGCGCAAAATCAGCCCCAGCATTTT.

This chain uses TRBV19 with TRBJ1-1; 9 nucleotides align to TRBD1. The length of the CDR3 is 14 residues. V lost 3 bases and J lost 6; bases outside the gene matches: 5. Germline-derived CDR1 and CDR2 are LNHDA and SQIVND (reference sequence). This chain's CDR3 is CASSMVGQGAEAFF. The CDR3 nucleotides are TGTGCCAGTAGTATGGTGGGACAGGGCGCTGAAGCTTTCTTT.

The chain joins TRBV10-3 to TRBJ2-3; 11 bases are shared with TRBD2. Germline values: CDR1 ENHRY, CDR2 SYGVKD. CDR3 length: 14 amino acids. Losses at the gene ends were 10 bases for V and 2 bases for J; bases not matched to a gene: 5. The CDR3 DNA is TGTGCCACCACGACTAGCGGGGACACAGATACGCAGTATTTT. Translation gives CATTTSGDTDTQYF.

The CDR3 DNA sequence: TGTGCCAGCAGCTTAACGGGGGGAAGACAAGAGACCCAGTACTTC. This codes for CASSLTGGRQETQYF. The V gene is TRBV7-3, the J gene TRBJ2-5; D may be TRBD2 (6 bases). The CDR3 totals 15 residues. CDR1 and CDR2 from the germline V gene are SGHTA and FQGTGA. Trimming removed 0 bases at V and 2 bases at J, with 10 bases between.